Following are 7 T cell receptor beta chains from one sample sequenced in a study of T cell responses to AZD1222 COVID-19 vaccine. Clones were read by immunoSEQ multiplex PCR, and TCRdb kept only the in-frame ones, dropping some. This table has tens of thousands of clones, more than 70% appearing once. The material sequenced was peripheral blood, taken on day 0 of AZD1222 vaccination. All receptors derive from an adult in good health.

This sequence joins TRBV5-1 and TRBJ2-7, with D perhaps matching TRBD2 (6 bases). Germline values: CDR1 SGHRS, CDR2 YFSETQ. V was shortened by 3 bases and J by 0 bases, with 16 bases between the two germline ends. The CDR3 has 16 residues. The CDR3 spells CASSWGDDRDSYEQYF. In DNA, the CDR3 is TGCGCCAGCAGCTGGGGGGACGACAGAGACTCCTACGAGCAGTACTTC. The whole variable domain, remainder taken from reference TRBV5-1 and TRBJ2-7, is KAGVTQTPRYLIKTRGQQVTLSCSPISGHRSVSWYQQTPGQGLQFLFEYFSETQRNKGNFPGRFSGRQFSNSRSEMNVSTLELGDSALYLCASSWGDDRDSYEQYFGPGTRLTVT.

The chain couples TRBV3-1 (or the pseudogene TRBV3-2) to TRBJ2-4, with 7 bases aligning to TRBD1. This CDR3 contains 15 residues. Trimming at V came to 0 bases and at J to 9 bases, leaving 8 bases not matched to a gene. Germline lookup yields CDR1 LGHDT and CDR2 YNNKEL (reference sequence). CDR3: CASSQDLTGWGIQYF. The CDR3 DNA sequence: TGTGCCAGCAGCCAAGATTTGACAGGGTGGGGCATTCAGTACTTC.

The rearrangement uses TRBV27 and TRBJ1-4, with a tentative D call TRBD1 (5 bases). Germline CDR1 MNHEY, CDR2 SMNVEV (reference sequence). V shed 6 bases and J shed 13 bases, with 21 bases lying between them. The CDR3 loop spans 14 amino acids. CDR3 in amino acids: CASSPSQGRRGLFF. The CDR3 nucleotides read TGTGCCAGCAGCCCCTCCCAGGGCCGACGGGGACTGTTTTTT.

The chain recombines TRBV30 with TRBJ2-5; D unresolved. The ends were cut back, 5 bases at V and 1 base at J, with 14 bases in the middle. Germline CDR1 reads GTSNPN; CDR2 reads SVGIG (reference sequence). The CDR3 is 14 residues long. The CDR3, as DNA: TGTGCCTGGCGGCGCGGCCTAACCCAAGAGACCCAGTACTTC. It is translated as CAWRRGLTQETQYF.

As DNA, the CDR3 is TGCGCCAGCAGCCAAGACAGAGCCTACGAGCAGTACTTC. This sequence encodes CASSQDRAYEQYF. V usage is TRBV4-3 and J usage is TRBJ2-7; D call uncertain. The V end was cut by 0 bases, the J end by 2 bases, with 5 bases between. The length of the CDR3 is 13 residues. Germline-derived CDR1 and CDR2 are LGHNA and YSLEER.

V and J are TRBV15 and TRBJ2-7; 10 bases agree with TRBD2. This CDR3 has 15 amino acids. Germline V gene sequence: CDR1 LNHNV, CDR2 YYDKDF (reference sequence). The trim removed 4 bases at V and 5 bases at J, leaving 8 bases unmatched. CDR3 in DNA: TGTGCCACCAGCAACCGACTAGCGGGTAGGAACGAGCAGTACTTC. This translates into CATSNRLAGRNEQYF.

This clone was seen a single time. The genes are TRBV4-3 and TRBJ1-4; 7 bases align to TRBD1. With 4 bases clipped from V and 8 bases from J, the junction kept 13 bases outside the gene matches. Germline lookup yields CDR1 LGHNA and CDR2 YSLEER. This CDR3 is 16 amino acids long. DNA for the CDR3: TGCGCCAGCAGCCCAAGTACGTACAGGGGAAGCGAAAAACTGTTTTTT. Residues: CASSPSTYRGSEKLFF.